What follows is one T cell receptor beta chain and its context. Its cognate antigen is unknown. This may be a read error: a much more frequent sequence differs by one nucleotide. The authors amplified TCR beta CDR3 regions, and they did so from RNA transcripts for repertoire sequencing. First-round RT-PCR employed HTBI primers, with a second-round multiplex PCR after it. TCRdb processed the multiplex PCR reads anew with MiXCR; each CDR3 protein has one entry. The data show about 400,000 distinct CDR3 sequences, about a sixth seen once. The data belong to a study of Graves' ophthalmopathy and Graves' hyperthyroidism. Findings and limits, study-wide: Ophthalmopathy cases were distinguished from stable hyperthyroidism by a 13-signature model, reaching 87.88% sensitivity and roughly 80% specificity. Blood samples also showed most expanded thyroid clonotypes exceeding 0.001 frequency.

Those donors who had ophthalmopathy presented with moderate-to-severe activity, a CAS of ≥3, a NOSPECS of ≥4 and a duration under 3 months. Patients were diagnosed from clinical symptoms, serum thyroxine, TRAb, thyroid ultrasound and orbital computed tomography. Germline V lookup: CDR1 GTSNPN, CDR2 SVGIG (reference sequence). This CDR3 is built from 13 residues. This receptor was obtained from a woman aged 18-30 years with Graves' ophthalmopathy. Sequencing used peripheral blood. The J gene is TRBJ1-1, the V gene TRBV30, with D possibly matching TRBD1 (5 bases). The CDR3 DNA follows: TGTGCCTGGAGTGTGAACAGGATTACTGAAGCTTACTTT. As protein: CAWSVNRITEAYF.